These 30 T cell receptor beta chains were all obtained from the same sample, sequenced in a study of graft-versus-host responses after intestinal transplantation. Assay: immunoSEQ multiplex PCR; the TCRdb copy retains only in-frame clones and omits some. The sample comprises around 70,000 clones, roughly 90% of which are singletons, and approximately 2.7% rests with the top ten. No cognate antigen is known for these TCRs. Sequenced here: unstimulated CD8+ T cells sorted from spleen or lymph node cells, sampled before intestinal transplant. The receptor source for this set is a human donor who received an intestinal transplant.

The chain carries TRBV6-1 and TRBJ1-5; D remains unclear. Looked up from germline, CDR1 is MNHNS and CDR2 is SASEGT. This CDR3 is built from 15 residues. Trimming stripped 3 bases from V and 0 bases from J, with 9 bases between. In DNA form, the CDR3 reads TGTGCCAGCAGTGAGTGGCATCATAGCAATCAGCCCCAGCATTTT. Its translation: CASSEWHHSNQPQHF.

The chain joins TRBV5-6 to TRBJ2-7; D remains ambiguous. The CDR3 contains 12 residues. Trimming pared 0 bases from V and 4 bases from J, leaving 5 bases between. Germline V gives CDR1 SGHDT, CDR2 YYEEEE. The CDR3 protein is CASSLGLYEQYF. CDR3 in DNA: TGTGCCAGCAGCTTGGGCCTATACGAGCAGTACTTC.

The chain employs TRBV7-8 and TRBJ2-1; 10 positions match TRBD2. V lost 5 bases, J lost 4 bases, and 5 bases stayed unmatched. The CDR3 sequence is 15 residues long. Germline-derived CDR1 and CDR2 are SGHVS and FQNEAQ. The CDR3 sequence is CASSRGLACYNEQFF. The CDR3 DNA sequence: TGTGCCAGCAGCCGGGGACTAGCGTGTTACAATGAGCAGTTCTTC.

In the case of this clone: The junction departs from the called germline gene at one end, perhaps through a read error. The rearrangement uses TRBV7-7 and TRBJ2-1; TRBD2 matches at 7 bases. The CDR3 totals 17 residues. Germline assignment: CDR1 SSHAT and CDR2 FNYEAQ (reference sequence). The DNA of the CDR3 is TGTGCTAGCAGCCCCGTGTCTGGTCTAGCGGCTTACAATGAGCAGTTCTTC. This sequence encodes CASSPVSGLAAYNEQFF.

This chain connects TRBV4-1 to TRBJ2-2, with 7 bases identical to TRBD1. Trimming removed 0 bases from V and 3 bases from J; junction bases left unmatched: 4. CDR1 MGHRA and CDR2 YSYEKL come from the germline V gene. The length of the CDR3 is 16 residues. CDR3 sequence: CASSQDKGAYTGELFF. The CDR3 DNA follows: TGCGCCAGCAGCCAAGACAAGGGGGCGTACACCGGGGAGCTGTTTTTT.

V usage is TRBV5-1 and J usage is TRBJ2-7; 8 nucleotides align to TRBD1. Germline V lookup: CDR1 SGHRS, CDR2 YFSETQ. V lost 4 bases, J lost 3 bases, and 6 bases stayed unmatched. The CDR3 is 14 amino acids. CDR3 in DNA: TGCGCCAGCAGCACACCGGACAGGGTCTACGAGCAGTACTTC. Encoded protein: CASSTPDRVYEQYF.

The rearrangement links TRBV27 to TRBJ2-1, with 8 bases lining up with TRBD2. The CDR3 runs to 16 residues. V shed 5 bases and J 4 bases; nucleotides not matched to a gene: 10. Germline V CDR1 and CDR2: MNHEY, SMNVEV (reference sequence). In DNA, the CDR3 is TGTGCCAGCAGTCCAACCTTAGCGGGAAGATACAATGAGCAGTTCTTC. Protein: CASSPTLAGRYNEQFF.

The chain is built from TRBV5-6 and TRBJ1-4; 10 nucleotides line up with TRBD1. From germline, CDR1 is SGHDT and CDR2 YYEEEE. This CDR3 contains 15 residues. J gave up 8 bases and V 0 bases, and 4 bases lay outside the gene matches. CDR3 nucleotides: TGTGCCAGCAGCTTGGTCGGGACAGGGGCGGAAAAACTGTTTTTT. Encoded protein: CASSLVGTGAEKLFF.

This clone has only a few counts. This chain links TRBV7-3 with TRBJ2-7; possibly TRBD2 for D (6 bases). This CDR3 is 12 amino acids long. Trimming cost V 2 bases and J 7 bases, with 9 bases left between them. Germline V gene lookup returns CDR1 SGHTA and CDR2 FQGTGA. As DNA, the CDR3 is TGTGCCAGCAGCTTACTCGGGGGTGAGCAGTACTTC. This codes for CASSLLGGEQYF.

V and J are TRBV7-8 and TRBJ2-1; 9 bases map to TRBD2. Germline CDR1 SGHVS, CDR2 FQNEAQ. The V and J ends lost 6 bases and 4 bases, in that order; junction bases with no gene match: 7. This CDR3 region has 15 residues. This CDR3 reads CASSELREGYNEQFF. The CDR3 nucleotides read TGTGCCAGCAGTGAACTGCGGGAGGGTTACAATGAGCAGTTCTTC.

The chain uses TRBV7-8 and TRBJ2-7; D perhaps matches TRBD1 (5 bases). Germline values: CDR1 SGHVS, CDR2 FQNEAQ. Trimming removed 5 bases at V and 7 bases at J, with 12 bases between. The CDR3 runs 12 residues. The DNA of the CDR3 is TGTGCCAGCAGCCAGGGCGCCTGGGAGCAGTACTTC. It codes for CASSQGAWEQYF. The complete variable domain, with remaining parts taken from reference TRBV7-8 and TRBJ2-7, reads GAGVSQSPRYKVAKRGQDVALRCDPISGHVSLFWYQQALGQGPEFLTYFQNEAQLDKSGLPSDRFFAERPEGSVSTLKIQRTQQEDSAVYLCASSQGAWEQYFGPGTRLTVT.

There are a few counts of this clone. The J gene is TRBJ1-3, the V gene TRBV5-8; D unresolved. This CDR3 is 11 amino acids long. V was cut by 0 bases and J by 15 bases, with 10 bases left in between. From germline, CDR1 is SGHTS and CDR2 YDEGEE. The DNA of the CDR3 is TGTGCCAGCAGCTTGGGGGCGTCGTCATATTTT. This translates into CASSLGASSYF.

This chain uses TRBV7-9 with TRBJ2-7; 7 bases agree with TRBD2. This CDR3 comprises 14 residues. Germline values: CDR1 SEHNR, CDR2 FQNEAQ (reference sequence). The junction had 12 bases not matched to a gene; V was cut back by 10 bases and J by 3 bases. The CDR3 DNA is TGTGCCATCGACTATAGCGGGCCAGTCTACGAGCAGTACTTC. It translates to CAIDYSGPVYEQYF.

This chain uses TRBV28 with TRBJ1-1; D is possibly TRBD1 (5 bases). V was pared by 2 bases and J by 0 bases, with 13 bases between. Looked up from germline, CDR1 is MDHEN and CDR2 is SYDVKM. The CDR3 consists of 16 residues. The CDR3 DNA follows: TGTGCCAGCAGTTTAGGGGCGGAAGGGCTGAACACTGAAGCTTTCTTT. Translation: CASSLGAEGLNTEAFF.

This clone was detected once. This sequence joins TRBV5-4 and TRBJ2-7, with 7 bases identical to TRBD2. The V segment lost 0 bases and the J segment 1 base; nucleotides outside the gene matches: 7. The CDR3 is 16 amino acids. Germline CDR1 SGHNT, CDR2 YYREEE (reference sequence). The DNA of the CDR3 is TGTGCCAGCAGCTTGGCTAGCGGAGCGGCTTCCTACGAGCAGTACTTC. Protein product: CASSLASGAASYEQYF.

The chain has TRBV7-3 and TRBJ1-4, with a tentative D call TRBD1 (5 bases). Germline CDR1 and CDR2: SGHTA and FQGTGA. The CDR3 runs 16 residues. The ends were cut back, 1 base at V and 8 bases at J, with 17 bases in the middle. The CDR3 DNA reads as TGTGCCAGCAGCTTAAAAATCTCCAGGGTCAGAGAAAAACTGTTTTTT. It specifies CASSLKISRVREKLFF.

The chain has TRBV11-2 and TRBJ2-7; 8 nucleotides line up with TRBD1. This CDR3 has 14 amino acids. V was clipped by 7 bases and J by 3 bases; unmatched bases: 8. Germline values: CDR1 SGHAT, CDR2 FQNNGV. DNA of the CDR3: TGTGCCAGCACCCGTGGGACAGGACTCTACGAGCAGTACTTC. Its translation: CASTRGTGLYEQYF. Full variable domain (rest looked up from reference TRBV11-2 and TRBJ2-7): EAGVAQSPRYKIIEKRQSVAFWCNPISGHATLYWYQQILGQGPKLLIQFQNNGVVDDSQLPKDRFSAERLKGVDSTLKIQPAKLEDSAVYLCASTRGTGLYEQYFGPGTRLTVT.

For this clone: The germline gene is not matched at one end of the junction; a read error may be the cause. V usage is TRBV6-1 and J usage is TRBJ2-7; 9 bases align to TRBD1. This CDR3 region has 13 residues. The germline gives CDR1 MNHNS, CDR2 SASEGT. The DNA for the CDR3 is TGCAAGGGACAGGGAAAAAGGGGCTACGAGCAGTACTTC. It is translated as CKGQGKRGYEQYF.

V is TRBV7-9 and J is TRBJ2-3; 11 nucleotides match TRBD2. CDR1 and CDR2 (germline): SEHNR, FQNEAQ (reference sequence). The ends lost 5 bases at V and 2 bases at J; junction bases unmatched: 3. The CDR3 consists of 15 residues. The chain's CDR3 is CASSRLAGITDTQYF. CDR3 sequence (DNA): TGTGCCAGCAGCAGACTAGCGGGGATCACAGATACGCAGTATTTT.

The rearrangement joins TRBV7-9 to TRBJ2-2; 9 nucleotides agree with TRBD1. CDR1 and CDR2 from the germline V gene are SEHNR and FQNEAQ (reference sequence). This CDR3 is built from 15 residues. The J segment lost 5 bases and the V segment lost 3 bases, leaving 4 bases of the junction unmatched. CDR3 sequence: CASSFPGQGTGELFF. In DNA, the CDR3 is TGTGCCAGCAGCTTTCCGGGACAGGGAACCGGGGAGCTGTTTTTT. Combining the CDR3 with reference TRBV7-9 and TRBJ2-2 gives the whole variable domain DTGVSQNPRHKITKRGQNVTFRCDPISEHNRLYWYRQTLGQGPEFLTYFQNEAQLEKSRLLSDRFSAERPKGSFSTLEIQRTEQGDSAMYLCASSFPGQGTGELFFGEGSRLTVL.

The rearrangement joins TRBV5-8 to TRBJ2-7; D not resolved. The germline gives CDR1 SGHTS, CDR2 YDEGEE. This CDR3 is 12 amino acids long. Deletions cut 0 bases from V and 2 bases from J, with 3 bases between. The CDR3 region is CASSLVAYEQYF. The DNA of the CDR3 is TGTGCCAGCAGCTTGGTAGCCTACGAGCAGTACTTC.

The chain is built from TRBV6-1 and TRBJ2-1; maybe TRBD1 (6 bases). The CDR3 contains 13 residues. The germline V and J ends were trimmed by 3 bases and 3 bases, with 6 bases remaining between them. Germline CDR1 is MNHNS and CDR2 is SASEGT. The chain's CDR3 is CASSEDSYNEQFF. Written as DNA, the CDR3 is TGTGCCAGCAGTGAGGACAGCTACAATGAGCAGTTCTTC.

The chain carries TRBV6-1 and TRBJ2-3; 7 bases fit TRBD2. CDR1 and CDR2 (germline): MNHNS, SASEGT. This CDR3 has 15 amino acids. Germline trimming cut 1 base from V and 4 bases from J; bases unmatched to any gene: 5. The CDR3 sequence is CASSEGRERADTQYF. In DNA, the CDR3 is TGTGCCAGCAGTGAAGGGCGGGAGCGGGCAGATACGCAGTATTTT.

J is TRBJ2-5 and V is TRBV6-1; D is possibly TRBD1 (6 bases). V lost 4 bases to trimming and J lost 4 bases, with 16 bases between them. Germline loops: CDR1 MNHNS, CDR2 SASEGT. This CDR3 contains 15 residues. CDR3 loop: CASSALQGVAETQYF. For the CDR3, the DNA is TGTGCCAGCAGTGCTCTACAGGGTGTTGCAGAGACCCAGTACTTC.

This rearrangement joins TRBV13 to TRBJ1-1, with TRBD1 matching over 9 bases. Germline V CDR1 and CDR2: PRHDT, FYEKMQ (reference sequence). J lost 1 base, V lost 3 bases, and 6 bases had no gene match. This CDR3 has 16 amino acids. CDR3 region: CASSLWDRAPNTEAFF. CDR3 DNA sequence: TGTGCCAGCAGCTTGTGGGACAGGGCCCCGAACACTGAAGCTTTCTTT.

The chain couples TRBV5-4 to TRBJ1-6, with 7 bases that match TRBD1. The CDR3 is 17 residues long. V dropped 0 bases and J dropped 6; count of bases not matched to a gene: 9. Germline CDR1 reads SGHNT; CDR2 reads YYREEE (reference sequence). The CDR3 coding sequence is TGTGCCAGCAGCTTGGTCGTACCGACAGGGAGTAATTCACCCCTCCACTTT. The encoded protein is CASSLVVPTGSNSPLHF.

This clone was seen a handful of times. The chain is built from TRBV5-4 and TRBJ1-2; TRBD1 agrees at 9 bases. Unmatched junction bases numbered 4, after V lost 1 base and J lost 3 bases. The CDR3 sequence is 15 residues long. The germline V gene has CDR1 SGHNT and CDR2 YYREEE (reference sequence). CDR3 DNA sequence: TGTGCCAGCAGCTTGACAGGGGGCGCGGACTATGGCTACACCTTC. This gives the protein CASSLTGGADYGYTF.

CDR3 in DNA: TGTGCCAGCAGTCCCCCTTCAGAAGGTTCGGAGGGCTACACCTTC. Protein product: CASSPPSEGSEGYTF. The chain combines TRBV28 with TRBJ1-2; D unresolved. The germline V and J ends were trimmed by 5 bases and 8 bases, with 21 bases remaining between them. Germline V lookup: CDR1 MDHEN, CDR2 SYDVKM. CDR3 length: 15 residues.

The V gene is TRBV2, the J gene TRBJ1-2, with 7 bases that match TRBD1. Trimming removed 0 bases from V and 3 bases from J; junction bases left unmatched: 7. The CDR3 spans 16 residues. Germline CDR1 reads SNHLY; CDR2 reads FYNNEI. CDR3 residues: CASSEALPGTDYGYTF. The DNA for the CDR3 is TGTGCCAGCAGTGAAGCGCTTCCCGGGACAGACTATGGCTACACCTTC.

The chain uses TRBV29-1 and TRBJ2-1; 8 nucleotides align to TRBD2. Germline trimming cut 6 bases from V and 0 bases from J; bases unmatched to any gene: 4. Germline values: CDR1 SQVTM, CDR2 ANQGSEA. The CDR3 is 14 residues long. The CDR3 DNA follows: TGCAGCGTGGGGGGGACTAGCTCCTACAATGAGCAGTTCTTC. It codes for CSVGGTSSYNEQFF.